These 12 T cell receptor beta chains came from one sample sequenced in a study of Graves' ophthalmopathy and Graves' hyperthyroidism. The authors amplified TCR beta CDR3 regions, and they did so from RNA transcripts for repertoire sequencing. First-round RT-PCR with HTBI primers preceded a second-round multiplex PCR. TCRdb passed the multiplex PCR reads through MiXCR, listing each CDR3 protein once. The sample includes about 480,000 distinct CDR3 sequences, 13% to 15% seen only once; the top ten take around 9.8%. Sequenced: blood. Receptors originate from a woman in her thirties with Graves' ophthalmopathy.

At least ten counts were recorded for this clonotype. The gene calls are TRBV6-5 and TRBJ1-1; D remains ambiguous. The CDR3 spans 14 residues. V was shortened by 2 bases and J by 7 bases, with 14 bases between the two germline ends. Per the germline V gene, CDR1 is MNHEY and CDR2 is SVGAGI. In DNA, the CDR3 is TGTGCCAGCAGTTACCGTCATCTTGGGGATGAAGCTTTCTTT. Residues: CASSYRHLGDEAFF.

This clonotype occurred many times. The genes are TRBV12-3 or TRBV12-4 and TRBJ1-1, with D unclear. The CDR3 contains 13 residues. Trimming stripped 1 base from V and 1 base from J, with 4 bases between. The CDR3 sequence: CASSLEWNTEAFF. The CDR3 DNA is TGTGCCAGCAGTTTAGAGTGGAACACTGAAGCTTTCTTT.

This clonotype was detected only a few times. This chain joins TRBV2 and TRBJ1-2; no reliable D call. Trimming stripped 8 bases from V and 2 bases from J, with 12 bases between. The CDR3 extends over 13 amino acids. Germline V gene sequence: CDR1 SNHLY, CDR2 FYNNEI. The CDR3 loop is CASGGILNYGYTF. The DNA for the CDR3 is TGTGCCAGCGGAGGGATTTTAAACTATGGCTACACCTTC. Supplemented by reference TRBV2 and TRBJ1-2, the full variable domain reads EPEVTQTPSHQVTQMGQEVILRCVPISNHLYFYWYRQILGQKVEFLVSFYNNEISEKSEIFDDQFSVERPDGSNFTLKIRSTKLEDSAMYFCASGGILNYGYTFGSGTRLTVV.

This clonotype appeared many times. The rearrangement uses TRBV29-1 and TRBJ2-2; perhaps TRBD1 as D (5 bases). V shed 1 base and J shed 0 bases, with 6 bases lying between them. Germline V CDR1 and CDR2: SQVTM, ANQGSEA. The CDR3 extends over 14 amino acids. CDR3 DNA sequence: TGCAGCGTTGAAGGACAGACGAACACCGGGGAGCTGTTTTTT. Amino acid sequence: CSVEGQTNTGELFF.

This clonotype was picked up many times. The rearrangement links TRBV12-3 or TRBV12-4 to TRBJ2-7; 9 bases fit TRBD1. There are 13 residues in the CDR3. J lost 4 bases, V lost 6 bases, and 4 bases had no gene match. The CDR3 DNA sequence: TGTGCCAGCAGGGGGACAGGGCAATACGAGCAGTACTTC. Amino acid sequence: CASRGTGQYEQYF.

This clonotype has a count of ten or more. This rearrangement joins TRBV2 to TRBJ1-2; D uncertain. Germline V gives CDR1 SNHLY, CDR2 FYNNEI. The CDR3 extends over 14 amino acids. V lost 0 bases and J lost 8, with 13 bases in between. Written as DNA, the CDR3 is TGTGCCAGCAGTGAAGCCCGACAAGGAGGCGGCTACACCTTC. Amino acid sequence: CASSEARQGGGYTF. Full variable domain (outside the CDR3, taken from reference TRBV2 and TRBJ1-2): EPEVTQTPSHQVTQMGQEVILRCVPISNHLYFYWYRQILGQKVEFLVSFYNNEISEKSEIFDDQFSVERPDGSNFTLKIRSTKLEDSAMYFCASSEARQGGGYTFGSGTRLTVV.

This clonotype was seen at least ten times. The chain employs TRBV10-3 and TRBJ1-1, with 9 bases identical to TRBD1. The germline V gene encodes CDR1 ENHRY and CDR2 SYGVKD. Trimming at V came to 10 bases and at J to 5 bases, leaving 8 bases not matched to a gene. This CDR3 contains 13 residues. The DNA of the CDR3 is TGTGCCACTAGGGACAGGGCTGGAACTGAAGCTTTCTTT. This encodes CATRDRAGTEAFF.

This clonotype was seen ten or more times. V is TRBV2 and J is TRBJ2-2, with a weak D call TRBD1 (6 bases). V was cut by 1 base and J by 9 bases, with 9 bases left in between. The CDR3 contains 13 residues. Germline V lookup: CDR1 SNHLY, CDR2 FYNNEI. The CDR3 sequence: CASSEGDRWELFF. CDR3 nucleotide sequence: TGTGCCAGCAGTGAAGGCGACAGGTGGGAGCTGTTTTTT. The full variable domain, rest sourced from reference TRBV2 and TRBJ2-2, is EPEVTQTPSHQVTQMGQEVILRCVPISNHLYFYWYRQILGQKVEFLVSFYNNEISEKSEIFDDQFSVERPDGSNFTLKIRSTKLEDSAMYFCASSEGDRWELFFGEGSRLTVL.

Many counts were recorded for this clonotype. V and J are TRBV27 and TRBJ2-2; no reliable D call. The V gene lost 2 bases and the J gene lost 1 base, with 5 bases spanning the gap. This CDR3 region has 14 residues. CDR1 and CDR2 from the germline V gene are MNHEY and SMNVEV (reference sequence). CDR3 in amino acids: CASSLLVNTGELFF. DNA for the CDR3: TGTGCCAGCAGTTTACTGGTGAACACCGGGGAGCTGTTTTTT.

This clonotype was seen ten or more times. The rearrangement joins TRBV15 to TRBJ1-2, with D unclear. V lost 7 bases to trimming and J lost 4 bases, with 16 bases between them. Germline CDR1 and CDR2: LNHNV and YYDKDF (reference sequence). The CDR3 runs 14 residues. This CDR3 is CATTARTQFYGYTF. In DNA form, the CDR3 reads TGTGCCACCACCGCCAGGACCCAGTTCTATGGCTACACCTTC.

There are many counts of this clonotype. The chain links TRBV5-1 to TRBJ2-2; TRBD1 might be the D (5 bases). The CDR3 has 16 residues. The germline CDR1 and CDR2 sequences are SGHRS and YFSETQ. V was cut by 4 bases and J by 1 base, with 14 bases left in between. CDR3 DNA: TGCGCCAGCAGCCTTTGGATAGGGGAGAACACCGGGGAGCTGTTTTTT. The encoded protein is CASSLWIGENTGELFF.

Regarding this clonotype: The CDR3 ends on some other residue instead of the conserved phenylalanine or tryptophan, so this is likely a read error. No DNA is shown, since the ends of the CDR3 on it are uncertain; the CDR3 is the one TCRdb lists. The J gene is TRBJ1-1, the V gene TRBV24-1; TRBD1, the D gene given by the table, was not confirmed from the DNA. With termini counted, the CDR3 has 15 amino acids. Germline V lookup: CDR1 KGHDR, CDR2 SFDVKD. CDR3 amino acids: CATSDPAGPWPEACL.